This TCR beta chain was obtained from a study of vaccination and CD4 T cells after COVID-19. Study background: The cells in question were stimulated using overlapping spike peptides derived from SARS-CoV-2, HCoV-NL63, HCoV-OC43 and HCoV-229E. Control cultures, each given a CEFX pool, an HIV-1 Nef pool, or no peptide, were included.

As for treatment: roughly ten-day PBMC culture with coronavirus spike peptide pools or control peptides (ViraFEST assay). Sequencing of cultured CD4+ T cell DNA used the Oncomine TCR Beta short-read assay. TCRdb analysed the PCR reads with MiXCR anew, one entry per CDR3 protein. This table has roughly 20,000 distinct CDR3 sequences, roughly half appearing once. Turning to this clonotype: What it binds is unknown.

Study results and caveats: Relatively few convalescent patients and no early post-infection timepoints were analyzed.

CDR1 and CDR2 from the germline V gene are KGHDR and SFDVKD. The junction had 5 bases not matched to a gene; V was cut back by 7 bases and J by 3 bases. The CDR3 spans 15 residues. V usage is TRBV24-1 and J usage is TRBJ2-2; 9 bases agree with TRBD2. The TCR originated in a human donor who had recovered from COVID-19. The sequencing here drew on CD4+ T cells from blood, cultured in vitro, taken after SARS-CoV-2 vaccination. CDR3 in DNA: TGTGCCACCAGCGCCGGGACTAGCCACACCGGGGAGCTGTTTTTT. Its protein product is CATSAGTSHTGELFF.